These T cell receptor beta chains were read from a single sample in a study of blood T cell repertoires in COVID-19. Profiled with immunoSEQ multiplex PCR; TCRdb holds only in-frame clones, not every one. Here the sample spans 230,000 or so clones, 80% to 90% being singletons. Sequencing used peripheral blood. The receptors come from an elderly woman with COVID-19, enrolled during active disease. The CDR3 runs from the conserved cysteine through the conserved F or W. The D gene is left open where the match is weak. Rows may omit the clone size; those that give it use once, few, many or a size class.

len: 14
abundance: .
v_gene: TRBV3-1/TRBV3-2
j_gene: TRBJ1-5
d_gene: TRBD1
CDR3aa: CASSATGGSQPQHF
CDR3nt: TGTGCCAGCAGCGCAACAGGGGGCAGTCAGCCCCAGCATTTT

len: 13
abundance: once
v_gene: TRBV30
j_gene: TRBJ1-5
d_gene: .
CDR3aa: CAWGGLSNQPQHF
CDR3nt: TGTGCCTGGGGGGGACTTAGCAATCAGCCCCAGCATTTT

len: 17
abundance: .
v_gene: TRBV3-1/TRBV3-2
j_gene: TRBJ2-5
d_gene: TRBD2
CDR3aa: CASSDDPGLAIQETQYF
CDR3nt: TGTGCCAGCAGCGACGACCCCGGACTAGCGATTCAAGAGACCCAGTACTTC

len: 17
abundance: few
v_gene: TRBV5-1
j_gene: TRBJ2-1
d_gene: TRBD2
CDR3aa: CASSLSRAGVSYNEQFF
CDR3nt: TGCGCCAGCAGCCTCTCCCGGGCGGGGGTGTCCTACAATGAGCAGTTCTTC

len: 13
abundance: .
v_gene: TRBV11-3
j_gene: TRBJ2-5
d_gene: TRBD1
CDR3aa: CASSTGTEETQYF
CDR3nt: TGTGCCAGCAGTACCGGGACAGAAGAGACCCAGTACTTC

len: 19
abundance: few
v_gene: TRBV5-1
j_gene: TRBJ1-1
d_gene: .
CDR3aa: CASSQTPRQQIWQNTEAFF
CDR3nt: TGCGCCAGCAGCCAAACCCCAAGACAGCAAATTTGGCAGAACACTGAAGCTTTCTTT

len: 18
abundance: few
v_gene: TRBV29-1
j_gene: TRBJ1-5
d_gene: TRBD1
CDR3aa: CSETRGGRRCGCNQPQHF
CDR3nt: TGCAGCGAGACCCGAGGGGGCCGTAGATGTGGGTGCAATCAGCCCCAGCATTTT

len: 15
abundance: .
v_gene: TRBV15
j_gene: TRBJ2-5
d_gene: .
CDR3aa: CATSRDKAPGETQYF
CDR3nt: TGTGCCACCAGCAGAGATAAAGCGCCTGGGGAGACCCAGTACTTC

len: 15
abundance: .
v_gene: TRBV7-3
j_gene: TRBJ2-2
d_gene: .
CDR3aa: CASSLVGTNEGELFF
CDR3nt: TGTGCCAGCAGCTTAGTAGGGACAAACGAGGGGGAGCTGTTTTTT

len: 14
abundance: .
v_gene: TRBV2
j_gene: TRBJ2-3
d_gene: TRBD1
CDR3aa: CAGNYRGWRDTQYF
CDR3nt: TGTGCCGGCAACTACAGGGGTTGGAGAGATACGCAGTATTTT

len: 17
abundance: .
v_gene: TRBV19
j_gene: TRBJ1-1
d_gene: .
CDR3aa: CASSKIQVVGSNTEAFF
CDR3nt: TGTGCCAGTAGTAAAATACAGGTTGTAGGATCGAACACTGAAGCTTTCTTT

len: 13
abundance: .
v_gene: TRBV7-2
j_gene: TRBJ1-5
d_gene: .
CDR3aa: CASSQSGSQPQHF
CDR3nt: TGTGCCAGCAGCCAGTCAGGCTCGCAGCCCCAGCATTTT

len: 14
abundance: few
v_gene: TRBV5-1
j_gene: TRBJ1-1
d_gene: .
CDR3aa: CASSLSVRNTEAFF
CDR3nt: TGCGCCAGCAGCTTGTCAGTAAGGAACACTGAAGCTTTCTTT

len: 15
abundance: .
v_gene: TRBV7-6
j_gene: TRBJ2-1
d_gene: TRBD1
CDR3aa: CASSRTGSSYNEQFF
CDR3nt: TGTGCCAGCAGCCGGACAGGGAGCTCCTACAATGAGCAGTTCTTC

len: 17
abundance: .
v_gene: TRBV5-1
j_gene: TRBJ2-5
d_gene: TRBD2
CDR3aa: CASSPGTSGRGGETQYF
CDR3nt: TGCGCCAGCAGCCCCGGGACTAGCGGTCGAGGGGGGGAGACCCAGTACTTC

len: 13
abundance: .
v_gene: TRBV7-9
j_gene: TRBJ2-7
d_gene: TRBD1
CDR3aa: CASSGTGVSEQYF
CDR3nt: TGTGCCAGCAGCGGGACAGGGGTGAGCGAGCAGTACTTC

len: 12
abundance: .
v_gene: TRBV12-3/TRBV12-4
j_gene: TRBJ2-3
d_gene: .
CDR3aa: CASSGAADTQYF
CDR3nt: TGTGCCAGCAGTGGAGCAGCAGATACGCAGTATTTT

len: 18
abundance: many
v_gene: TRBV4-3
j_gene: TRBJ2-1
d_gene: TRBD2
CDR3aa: CASSQAGLAGLAGDEQFF
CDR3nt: TGCGCCAGCAGCCAAGCCGGGCTAGCGGGATTAGCGGGCGATGAGCAGTTCTTC

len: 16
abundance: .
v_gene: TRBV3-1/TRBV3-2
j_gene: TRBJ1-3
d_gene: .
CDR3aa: CASSHYRELSGNTIYF
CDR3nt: TGTGCCAGCAGCCATTACAGGGAACTCTCTGGAAACACCATATATTTT

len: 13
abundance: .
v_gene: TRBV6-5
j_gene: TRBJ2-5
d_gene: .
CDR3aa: CASRESSVETQYF
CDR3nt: TGTGCCAGTCGAGAGAGTTCCGTTGAGACCCAGTACTTC

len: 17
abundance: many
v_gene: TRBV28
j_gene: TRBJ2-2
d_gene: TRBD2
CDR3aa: CASSLWRLAGGPGELFF
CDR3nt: TGTGCCAGCAGTTTATGGCGACTAGCGGGAGGGCCCGGGGAGCTGTTTTTT

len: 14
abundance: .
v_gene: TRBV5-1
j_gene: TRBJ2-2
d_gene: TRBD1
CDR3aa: CASKTGASTGELFF
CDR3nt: TGCGCCAGTAAAACAGGGGCGAGCACCGGGGAGCTGTTTTTT

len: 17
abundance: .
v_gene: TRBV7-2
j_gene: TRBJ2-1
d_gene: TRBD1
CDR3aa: CASSSRATGTGYNEQFF
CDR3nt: TGTGCCAGCAGCTCAAGAGCCACCGGGACAGGTTACAATGAGCAGTTCTTC

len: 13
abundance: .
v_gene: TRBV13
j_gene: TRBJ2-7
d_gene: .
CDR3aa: CASSLTGSYEQYF
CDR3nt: TGTGCCAGCAGCTTAACAGGGAGCTACGAGCAGTACTTC

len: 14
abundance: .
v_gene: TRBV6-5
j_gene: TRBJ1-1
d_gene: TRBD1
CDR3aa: CASSWDRANTEAFF
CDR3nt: TGTGCCAGCAGTTGGGACAGGGCGAACACTGAAGCTTTCTTT

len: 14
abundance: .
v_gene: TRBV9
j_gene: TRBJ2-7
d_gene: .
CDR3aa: CASSAREGATKQYF
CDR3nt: TGTGCCAGCAGCGCCAGGGAAGGGGCTACGAAGCAGTACTTC

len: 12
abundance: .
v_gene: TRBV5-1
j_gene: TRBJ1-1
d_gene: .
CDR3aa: CASSSGGTEAFF
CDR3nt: TGCGCCAGCAGCTCCGGAGGGACTGAAGCTTTCTTT

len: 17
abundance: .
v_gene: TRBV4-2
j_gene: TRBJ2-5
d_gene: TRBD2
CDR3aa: CASSPNSGTSGAETQYF
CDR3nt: TGTGCCAGCAGCCCTAACTCCGGGACTAGCGGGGCAGAGACCCAGTACTTC

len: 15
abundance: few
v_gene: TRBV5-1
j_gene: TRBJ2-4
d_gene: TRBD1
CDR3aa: CASSLVADRGDIQYF
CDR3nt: TGCGCCAGCAGCTTGGTAGCGGACAGGGGTGACATTCAGTACTTC

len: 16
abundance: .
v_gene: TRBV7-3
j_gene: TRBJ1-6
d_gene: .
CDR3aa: CASSLRPGAYNSPLHF
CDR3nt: TGTGCCAGCAGCCTAAGGCCAGGGGCCTATAATTCACCCCTCCACTTT

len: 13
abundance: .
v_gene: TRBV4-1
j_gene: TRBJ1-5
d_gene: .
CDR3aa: CASSQPRGQPQHF
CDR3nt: TGCGCCAGCAGCCAGCCCCGGGGTCAGCCCCAGCATTTT

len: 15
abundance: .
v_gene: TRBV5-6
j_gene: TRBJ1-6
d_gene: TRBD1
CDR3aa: CASSSAGTGNSPLHF
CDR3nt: TGTGCCAGCAGCTCCGCCGGGACAGGCAATTCACCCCTCCACTTT

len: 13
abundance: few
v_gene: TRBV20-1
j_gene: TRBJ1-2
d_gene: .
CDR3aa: CSASMAGLGGYTF
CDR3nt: TGCAGTGCTAGTATGGCGGGTTTAGGTGGCTACACCTTC

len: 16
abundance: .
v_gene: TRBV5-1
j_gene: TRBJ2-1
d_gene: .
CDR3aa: CASTLSLASSYNEQFF
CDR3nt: TGCGCCAGCACATTGTCTCTAGCGAGCTCCTACAATGAGCAGTTCTTC

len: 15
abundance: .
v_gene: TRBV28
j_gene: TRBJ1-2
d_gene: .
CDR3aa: CASSLLSGQYYGYTF
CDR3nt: TGTGCCAGCAGTTTATTGTCCGGACAGTACTATGGCTACACCTTC

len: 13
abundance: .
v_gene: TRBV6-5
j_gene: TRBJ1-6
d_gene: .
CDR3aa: CASGAVFDSPLHF
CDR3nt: TGTGCCTCTGGAGCAGTGTTCGATTCACCCCTCCACTTT